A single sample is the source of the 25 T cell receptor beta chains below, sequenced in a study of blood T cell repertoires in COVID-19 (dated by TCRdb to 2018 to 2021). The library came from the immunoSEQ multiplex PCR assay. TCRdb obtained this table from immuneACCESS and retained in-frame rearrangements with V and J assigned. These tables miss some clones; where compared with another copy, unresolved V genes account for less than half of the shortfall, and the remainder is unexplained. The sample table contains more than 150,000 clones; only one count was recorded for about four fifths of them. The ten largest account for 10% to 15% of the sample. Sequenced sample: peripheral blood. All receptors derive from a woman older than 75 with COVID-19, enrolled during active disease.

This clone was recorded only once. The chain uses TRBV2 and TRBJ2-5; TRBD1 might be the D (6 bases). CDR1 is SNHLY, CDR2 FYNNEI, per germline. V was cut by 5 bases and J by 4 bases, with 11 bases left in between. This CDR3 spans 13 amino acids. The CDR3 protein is CASSNRVRETQYF. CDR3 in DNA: TGTGCCAGCAGTAACAGGGTGCGAGAGACCCAGTACTTC.

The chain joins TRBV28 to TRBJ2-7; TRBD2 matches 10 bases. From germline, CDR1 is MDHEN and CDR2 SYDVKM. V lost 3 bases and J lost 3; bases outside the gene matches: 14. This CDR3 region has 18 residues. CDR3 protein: CASSFSEGEASGSYEQYF. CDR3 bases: TGTGCCAGCAGTTTCTCTGAAGGGGAGGCTAGCGGGAGCTACGAGCAGTACTTC.

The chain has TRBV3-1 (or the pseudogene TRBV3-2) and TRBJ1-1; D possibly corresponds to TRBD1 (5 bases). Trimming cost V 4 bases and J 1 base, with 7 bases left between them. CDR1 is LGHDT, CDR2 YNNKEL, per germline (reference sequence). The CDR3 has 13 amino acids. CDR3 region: CASSRGGNTEAFF. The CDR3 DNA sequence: TGTGCCAGCAGCCGGGGGGGGAACACTGAAGCTTTCTTT.

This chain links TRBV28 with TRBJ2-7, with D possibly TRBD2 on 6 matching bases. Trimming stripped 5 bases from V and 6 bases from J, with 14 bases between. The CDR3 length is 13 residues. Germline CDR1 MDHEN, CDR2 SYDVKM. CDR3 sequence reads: CASSPGLMGEQYF. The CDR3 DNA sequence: TGTGCCAGCAGTCCCGGACTAATGGGCGAGCAGTACTTC.

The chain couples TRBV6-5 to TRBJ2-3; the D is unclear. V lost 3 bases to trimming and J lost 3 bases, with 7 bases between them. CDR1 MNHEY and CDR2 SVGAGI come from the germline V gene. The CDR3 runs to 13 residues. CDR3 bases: TGTGCCAGCAGTTATCAGGAAACAGATACGCAGTATTTT. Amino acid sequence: CASSYQETDTQYF.

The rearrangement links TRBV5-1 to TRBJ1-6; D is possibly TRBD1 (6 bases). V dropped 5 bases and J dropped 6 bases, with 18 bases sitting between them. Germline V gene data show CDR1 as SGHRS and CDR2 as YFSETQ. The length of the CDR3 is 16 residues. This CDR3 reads CASSLVQGPANSPLHF. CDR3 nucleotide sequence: TGCGCCAGCAGTCTAGTCCAGGGGCCGGCTAATTCACCCCTCCACTTT.

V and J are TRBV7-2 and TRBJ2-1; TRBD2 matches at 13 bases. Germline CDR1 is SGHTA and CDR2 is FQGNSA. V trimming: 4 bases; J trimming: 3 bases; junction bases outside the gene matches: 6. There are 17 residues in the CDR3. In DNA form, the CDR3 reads TGTGCCAGCAGCTCAGGGACTAGCGGGACCATCTACAATGAGCAGTTCTTC. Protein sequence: CASSSGTSGTIYNEQFF.

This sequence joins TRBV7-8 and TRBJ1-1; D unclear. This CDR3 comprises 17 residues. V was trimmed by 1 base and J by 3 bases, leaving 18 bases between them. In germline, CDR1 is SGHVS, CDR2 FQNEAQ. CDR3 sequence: CASSLGLMEVTDTEAFF. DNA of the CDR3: TGTGCCAGCAGCTTAGGCCTCATGGAGGTCACGGACACTGAAGCTTTCTTT.

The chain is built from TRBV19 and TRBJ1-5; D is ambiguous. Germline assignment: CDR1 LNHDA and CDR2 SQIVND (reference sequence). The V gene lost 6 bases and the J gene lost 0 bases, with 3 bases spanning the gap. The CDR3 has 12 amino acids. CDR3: CASRSSNQPQHF. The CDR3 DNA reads TGTGCCAGTAGGAGTAGCAATCAGCCCCAGCATTTT. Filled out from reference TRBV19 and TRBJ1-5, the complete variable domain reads DGGITQSPKYLFRKEGQNVTLSCEQNLNHDAMYWYRQDPGQGLRLIYYSQIVNDFQKGDIAEGYSVSREKKESFPLTVTSAQKNPTAFYLCASRSSNQPQHFGDGTRLSIL.

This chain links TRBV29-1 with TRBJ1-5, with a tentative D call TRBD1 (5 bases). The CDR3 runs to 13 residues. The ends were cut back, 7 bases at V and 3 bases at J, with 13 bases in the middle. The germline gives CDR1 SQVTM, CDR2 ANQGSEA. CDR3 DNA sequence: TGCAGCGCCGGACAAGGCTTCAATCAGCCCCAGCATTTT. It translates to CSAGQGFNQPQHF.

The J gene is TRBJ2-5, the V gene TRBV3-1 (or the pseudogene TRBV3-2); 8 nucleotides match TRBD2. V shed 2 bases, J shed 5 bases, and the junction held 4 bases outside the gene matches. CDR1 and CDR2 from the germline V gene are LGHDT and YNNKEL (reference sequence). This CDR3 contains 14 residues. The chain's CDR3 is CASSQSGGGETQYF. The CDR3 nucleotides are TGTGCCAGCAGCCAAAGCGGGGGCGGGGAGACCCAGTACTTC.

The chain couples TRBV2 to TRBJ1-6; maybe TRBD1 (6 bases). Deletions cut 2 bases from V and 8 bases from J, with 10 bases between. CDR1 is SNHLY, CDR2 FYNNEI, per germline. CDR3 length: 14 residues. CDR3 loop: CASSERGIYSPLHF. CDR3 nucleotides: TGTGCCAGCAGTGAAAGGGGGATTTATTCACCCCTCCACTTT.

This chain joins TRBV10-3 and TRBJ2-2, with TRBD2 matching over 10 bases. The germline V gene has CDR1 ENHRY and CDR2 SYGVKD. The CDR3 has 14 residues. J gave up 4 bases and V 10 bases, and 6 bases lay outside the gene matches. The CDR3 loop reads CATGLAGATGELFF. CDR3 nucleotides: TGTGCCACTGGGCTAGCGGGGGCCACCGGGGAGCTGTTTTTT.

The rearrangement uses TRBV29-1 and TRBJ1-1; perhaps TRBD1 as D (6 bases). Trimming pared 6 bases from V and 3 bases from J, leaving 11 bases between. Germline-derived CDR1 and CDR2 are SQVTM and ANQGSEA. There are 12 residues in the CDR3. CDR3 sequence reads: CSVAPGDTEAFF. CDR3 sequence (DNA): TGCAGCGTAGCACCAGGGGACACTGAAGCTTTCTTT.

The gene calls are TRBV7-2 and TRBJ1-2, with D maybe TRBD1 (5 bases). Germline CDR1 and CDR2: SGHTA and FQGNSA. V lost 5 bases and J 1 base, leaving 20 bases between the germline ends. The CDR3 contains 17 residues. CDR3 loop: CASSITGPYTFNYGYTF. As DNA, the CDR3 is TGTGCCAGCAGCATAACAGGCCCTTATACATTTAACTATGGCTACACCTTC.

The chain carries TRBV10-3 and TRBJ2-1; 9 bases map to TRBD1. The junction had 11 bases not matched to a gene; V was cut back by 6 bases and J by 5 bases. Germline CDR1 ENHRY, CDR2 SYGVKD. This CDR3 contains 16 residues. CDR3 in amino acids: CAISAPGQGMNNEQFF. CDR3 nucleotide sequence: TGTGCCATCAGCGCCCCGGGACAGGGTATGAACAATGAGCAGTTCTTC.

CDR3 nucleotide sequence: TGTGCCATCAGTGACCCAGGGACTAGCGGCACAGATACGCAGTATTTT. It encodes CAISDPGTSGTDTQYF. The rearrangement joins TRBV10-3 to TRBJ2-3, with 10 bases lining up with TRBD2. Germline CDR1 reads ENHRY; CDR2 reads SYGVKD. Germline trimming cut 3 bases from V and 1 base from J; bases unmatched to any gene: 4. The CDR3 has 16 residues.

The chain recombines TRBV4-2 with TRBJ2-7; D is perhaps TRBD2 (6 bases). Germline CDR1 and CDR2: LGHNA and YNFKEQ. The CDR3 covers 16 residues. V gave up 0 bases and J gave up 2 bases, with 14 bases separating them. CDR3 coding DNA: TGTGCCAGCAGCCAAGAAGGTGGAGGGCAGCCCTACGAGCAGTACTTC. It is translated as CASSQEGGGQPYEQYF.

The CDR3 sequence is CATSAGQGNYGYTF. In nucleotides, the CDR3 is TGTGCCACCAGCGCGGGACAGGGTAACTATGGCTACACCTTC. V gene TRBV15 combines with J gene TRBJ1-2; 9 nucleotides agree with TRBD1. This CDR3 is built from 14 residues. V lost 5 bases, J lost 1 base, and 2 bases stayed unmatched. From germline, CDR1 is LNHNV and CDR2 YYDKDF (reference sequence).

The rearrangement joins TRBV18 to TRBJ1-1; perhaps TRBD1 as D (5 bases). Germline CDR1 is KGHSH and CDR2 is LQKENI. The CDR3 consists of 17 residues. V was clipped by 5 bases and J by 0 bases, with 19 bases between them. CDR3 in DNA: TGTGCCAGCTCATATCATCCACCAGGGTACATGAACACTGAAGCTTTCTTT. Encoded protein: CASSYHPPGYMNTEAFF.

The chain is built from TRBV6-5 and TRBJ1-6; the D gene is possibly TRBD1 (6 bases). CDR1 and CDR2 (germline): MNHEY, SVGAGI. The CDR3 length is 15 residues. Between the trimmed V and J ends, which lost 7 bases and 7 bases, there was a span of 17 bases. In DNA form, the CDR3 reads TGTGCCAGCAAATCCCTGGCAGGGACAAATTCACCCCTCCACTTT. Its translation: CASKSLAGTNSPLHF.

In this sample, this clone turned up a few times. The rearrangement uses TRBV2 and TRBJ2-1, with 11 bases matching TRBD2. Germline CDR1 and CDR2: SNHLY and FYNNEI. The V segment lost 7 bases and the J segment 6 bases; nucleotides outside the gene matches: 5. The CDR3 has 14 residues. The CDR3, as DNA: TGTGCCAGCACCCTACTAGCGGGAGTCAATGAGCAGTTCTTC. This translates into CASTLLAGVNEQFF.

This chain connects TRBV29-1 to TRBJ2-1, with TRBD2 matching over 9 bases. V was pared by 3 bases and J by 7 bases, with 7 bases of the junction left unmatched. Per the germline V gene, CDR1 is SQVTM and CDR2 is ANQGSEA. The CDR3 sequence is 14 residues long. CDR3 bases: TGCAGCGTTGACGGCGGACTAGCGAGGAATGAGCAGTTCTTC. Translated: CSVDGGLARNEQFF.

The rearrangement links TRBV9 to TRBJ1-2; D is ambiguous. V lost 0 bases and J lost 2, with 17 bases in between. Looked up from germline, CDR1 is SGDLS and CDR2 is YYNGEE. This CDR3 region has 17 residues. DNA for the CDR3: TGTGCCAGCAGCGTAGCAGGCATGATGGACTTGAACTATGGCTACACCTTC. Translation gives CASSVAGMMDLNYGYTF.

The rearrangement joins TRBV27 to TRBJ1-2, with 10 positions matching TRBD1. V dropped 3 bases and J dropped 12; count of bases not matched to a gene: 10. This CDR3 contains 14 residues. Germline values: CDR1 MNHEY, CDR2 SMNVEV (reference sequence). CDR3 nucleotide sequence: TGTGCCAGCAGTTTGTCGGGACAGGGGATTAGGAACACCTTC. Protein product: CASSLSGQGIRNTF.